Given below is one T cell receptor (beta chain) in context. The antigen remains undetermined. This specimen belongs to a study of long-term antiretroviral therapy in people with HIV. Study conclusions and caveats: Within the repertoire, clones expanded before ART were dominant at all time points.

With survey level as its setting, the immunoSEQ assay was v3.0. TCRdb keeps only in-frame clones here, not all; method: immunoSEQ multiplex PCR. The sample yields roughly 44,000 clones, roughly 96% seen once. Sequencing used unsorted PBMCs, obtained 3.7 years after starting antiretroviral therapy. The TCR comes from a woman aged 45-65 years with HIV.

For the CDR3, the DNA is TGCGCCAGCAGCTTGTCCGGGACAGCTAACACTGAAGCTTTCTTT. Translation gives CASSLSGTANTEAFF. The rearrangement uses TRBV5-1 and TRBJ1-1; TRBD1 aligns across 7 bases. Trimming took 1 base from V and 2 from J; bases not matched to a gene: 5. CDR1 and CDR2 from the germline V gene are SGHRS and YFSETQ. The CDR3 loop spans 15 amino acids.